The 2 T cell receptor beta chains below all came from one sample that was sequenced in a study of early T cells in non-severe SARS-CoV-2 infection. TCRdb re-called the 5' RACE reads through MiXCR, storing one row per CDR3 protein. The data hold about 67,000 distinct CDR3 sequences, with approximately 10% observed a single time. The material sequenced was whole blood. The receptor set was obtained from an adult who was a healthcare worker with PCR-confirmed SARS-CoV-2 infection or an uninfected control (not recorded which).

This clonotype was counted ten times or more. The V gene is TRBV11-2, the J gene TRBJ2-7, with 10 bases matching TRBD1. The CDR3 covers 15 residues. The V segment lost 0 bases and the J segment 4 bases; nucleotides outside the gene matches: 3. Germline CDR1 SGHAT, CDR2 FQNNGV. This CDR3 is CASSLETGGVYEQYF. DNA of the CDR3: TGTGCCAGCAGCTTAGAGACAGGGGGCGTTTACGAGCAGTACTTC.

This clonotype was observed at least ten times. V usage is TRBV7-9 and J usage is TRBJ1-6; the match to TRBD1 covers 7 bases. V shed 5 bases and J 9 bases; nucleotides not matched to a gene: 10. There are 15 residues in the CDR3. Germline-derived CDR1 and CDR2 are SEHNR and FQNEAQ (reference sequence). In DNA form, the CDR3 reads TGTGCCAGCAGCCTCGAGACAGGGATGAGTTCACCCCTCCACTTT. Its protein product is CASSLETGMSSPLHF.